What follows are 30 T cell receptor beta chains derived from one specimen sequenced in a study of cytomegalovirus exposure and HLA in healthy donors. The PCR used 60 Vbeta and 13 Jbeta primers. Assay used: immunoSEQ multiplex PCR; TCRdb lists only in-frame clones, some missing. In the table there are 130,000 to 150,000 clones, around 82% of which are singletons. Sequencing was carried out using PBMCs. The receptors originated from a female donor in good health and CMV-seronegative.

This sequence joins TRBV7-3 and TRBJ2-1, with 11 bases lining up with TRBD1. J lost 8 bases, V lost 6 bases, and 9 bases had no gene match. The CDR3 is 15 amino acids. Germline V gene data show CDR1 as SGHTA and CDR2 as FQGTGA. Written as DNA, the CDR3 is TGTGCCAGCAGTAATGGGGACAGGGGGGGGTATGAGCAGTTCTTC. Its translation is CASSNGDRGGYEQFF.

This chain links TRBV28 with TRBJ1-1, with 9 bases identical to TRBD1. Trimming took 7 bases from V and 8 from J; bases not matched to a gene: 8. CDR1 MDHEN and CDR2 SYDVKM come from the germline V gene. The CDR3 has 13 residues. Here the CDR3 reads CASNTWGTGEAFF. CDR3 coding DNA: TGTGCCAGCAACACGTGGGGGACAGGGGAAGCTTTCTTT.

The chain links TRBV11-2 to TRBJ2-4; the D gene is possibly TRBD2 (5 bases). Germline V CDR1 and CDR2: SGHAT, FQNNGV. The CDR3 length is 15 residues. V lost 1 base, J lost 6 bases, and 13 bases lay in between. This CDR3 reads CASSLVMSRGNIQYF. CDR3 DNA: TGTGCCAGCAGCTTAGTGATGTCACGGGGAAACATTCAGTACTTC. Together with reference TRBV11-2 and TRBJ2-4, the CDR3 gives the full variable domain: EAGVAQSPRYKIIEKRQSVAFWCNPISGHATLYWYQQILGQGPKLLIQFQNNGVVDDSQLPKDRFSAERLKGVDSTLKIQPAKLEDSAVYLCASSLVMSRGNIQYFGAGTRLSVL.

This clone occurred a few times. The chain recombines TRBV5-8 with TRBJ2-6, with D unresolved. V was cut by 4 bases and J by 2 bases, with 10 bases left in between. CDR3 length: 15 amino acids. CDR1 and CDR2 from the germline V gene are SGHTS and YDEGEE. The CDR3 reads CASSHTMTGANVLTF. CDR3 sequence (DNA): TGTGCCAGCAGCCATACTATGACTGGGGCCAACGTCCTGACTTTC.

The chain couples TRBV11-2 to TRBJ2-7; 9 nucleotides line up with TRBD1. The CDR3 consists of 13 residues. The junction had 0 bases not matched to a gene; V was cut back by 1 base and J by 5 bases. Germline V CDR1 and CDR2: SGHAT, FQNNGV. The chain's CDR3 is CASSLGQGDEQYF. CDR3 DNA: TGTGCCAGCAGCTTAGGACAGGGGGACGAGCAGTACTTC. The full variable domain, rest sourced from reference TRBV11-2 and TRBJ2-7, is EAGVAQSPRYKIIEKRQSVAFWCNPISGHATLYWYQQILGQGPKLLIQFQNNGVVDDSQLPKDRFSAERLKGVDSTLKIQPAKLEDSAVYLCASSLGQGDEQYFGPGTRLTVT.

V gene TRBV7-9 combines with J gene TRBJ2-1; the match to TRBD1 covers 9 bases. Per germline, CDR1 SEHNR and CDR2 FQNEAQ (reference sequence). After removal of 1 base from V and 11 bases from J, the junction contained 9 bases not matched to a gene. The CDR3 is made up of 15 amino acids. CDR3 in DNA: TGTGCCAGCAGCTTAGAAACAGGGGGCCACGCTCAGCAGTTCTTC. It is translated as CASSLETGGHAQQFF.

This clone has more than one count but fewer than ten. The chain joins TRBV6-6 to TRBJ1-5; a possible D gene is TRBD1 (6 bases). The germline CDR1 and CDR2 sequences are MNHNY and SVGAGI (reference sequence). The CDR3 runs 13 residues. V gave up 4 bases and J gave up 7 bases, with 11 bases separating them. The CDR3 region is CASSFGQIQPQHF. In nucleotides, the CDR3 is TGTGCCAGCAGTTTCGGACAGATACAGCCCCAGCATTTT.

The chain couples TRBV6-6 to TRBJ2-7; 8 bases fit TRBD1. Losses at the gene ends were 3 bases for V and 2 bases for J; bases not matched to a gene: 9. CDR1 MNHNY and CDR2 SVGAGI come from the germline V gene (reference sequence). This CDR3 has 16 amino acids. CDR3 in amino acids: CASSYPPQGGPYEQYF. The CDR3 DNA is TGTGCCAGCAGTTATCCCCCACAGGGGGGTCCCTACGAGCAGTACTTC.

DNA for the CDR3: TGTGCCAGCAGCTACGGGACTAGCGGGATGTTCAACAATGAGCAGTTCTTC. Translating gives CASSYGTSGMFNNEQFF. The rearrangement joins TRBV7-9 to TRBJ2-1; TRBD2 matches at 13 bases. The germline V gene encodes CDR1 SEHNR and CDR2 FQNEAQ (reference sequence). The CDR3 contains 17 residues. With 4 bases clipped from V and 5 bases from J, the junction kept 8 bases outside the gene matches.

The rearrangement joins TRBV5-6 to TRBJ2-4; 8 bases match TRBD1. This CDR3 has 15 residues. Germline V lookup: CDR1 SGHDT, CDR2 YYEEEE. The V segment lost 5 bases and the J segment 0 bases; nucleotides outside the gene matches: 4. DNA of the CDR3: TGTGCCAGCAGGCCACAGGGGGAAGCCAAAAACATTCAGTACTTC. Translation: CASRPQGEAKNIQYF.

This clone was detected only once. V gene TRBV9 combines with J gene TRBJ2-1; 9 bases match TRBD1. Per germline, CDR1 SGDLS and CDR2 YYNGEE. Trimming took 0 bases from V and 7 from J; bases not matched to a gene: 5. The CDR3 is made up of 15 amino acids. This CDR3 is CASSVEGQGGNEQFF. The CDR3 nucleotides read TGTGCCAGCAGCGTAGAGGGACAGGGAGGAAATGAGCAGTTCTTC.

J is TRBJ2-7 and V is TRBV10-3; 7 bases line up with TRBD2. V was clipped by 6 bases and J by 4 bases; unmatched bases: 9. This CDR3 has 14 amino acids. Germline CDR1 ENHRY, CDR2 SYGVKD. CDR3 DNA sequence: TGTGCCATCAGGGGTAGCGGGCGGAATTACGAGCAGTACTTC. It yields the protein CAIRGSGRNYEQYF.

This chain connects TRBV6-5 to TRBJ1-5, with D unclear. V lost 6 bases and J 0 bases, leaving 12 bases between the germline ends. The germline CDR1 and CDR2 sequences are MNHEY and SVGAGI. CDR3 length: 15 residues. Written as DNA, the CDR3 is TGTGCCAGCAGAGCAGTAGCTCATAGCAATCAGCCCCAGCATTTT. As protein: CASRAVAHSNQPQHF.

The rearrangement uses TRBV2 and TRBJ1-4; 7 nucleotides match TRBD1. The CDR3 totals 15 residues. The V and J ends lost 3 bases and 4 bases, in that order; junction bases with no gene match: 5. The germline V gene encodes CDR1 SNHLY and CDR2 FYNNEI. CDR3 bases: TGTGCCAGCAGTGACCACAGGGGCGGTAATGAAAAACTGTTTTTT. Its translation: CASSDHRGGNEKLFF.

This clone was found a few times. V gene TRBV27 combines with J gene TRBJ1-1; D remains ambiguous. Germline V lookup: CDR1 MNHEY, CDR2 SMNVEV (reference sequence). The CDR3 extends over 13 amino acids. V was clipped by 5 bases and J by 1 base, with 8 bases between them. CDR3 nucleotides: TGTGCCAGCAGTACCCCAGGGAACACTGAAGCTTTCTTT. It translates to CASSTPGNTEAFF.

This clone was observed a few times. The genes are TRBV6-5 and TRBJ2-7; 9 nucleotides match TRBD1. The CDR3 runs to 15 residues. The V and J ends lost 6 bases and 2 bases, in that order; junction bases with no gene match: 8. Germline CDR1 is MNHEY and CDR2 is SVGAGI. CDR3 protein: CASSRTGTGPYEQYF. CDR3 nucleotides: TGTGCCAGCAGCAGGACCGGGACAGGGCCCTACGAGCAGTACTTC.

This chain uses TRBV2 with TRBJ2-1, with 8 bases matching TRBD1. Germline V gene sequence: CDR1 SNHLY, CDR2 FYNNEI. The CDR3 is made up of 15 amino acids. V lost 4 bases to trimming and J lost 6 bases; unmatched junction nucleotides: 8. The CDR3 sequence: CASSVGIQGGNEQFF. The CDR3 nucleotides are TGTGCCAGCAGTGTAGGGATACAGGGGGGCAATGAGCAGTTCTTC.

In its sample, this clone was seen a few times. The CDR3 loop reads CASSFVGTGVGEQYF. DNA for the CDR3: TGTGCCAGCAGTTTTGTCGGGACAGGGGTAGGGGAGCAGTACTTC. The V call is TRBV6-6, the J call TRBJ2-7; the match to TRBD1 covers 10 bases. The CDR3 has 15 residues. Germline CDR1 reads MNHNY; CDR2 reads SVGAGI (reference sequence). V was pared by 4 bases and J by 7 bases, with 10 bases of the junction left unmatched.

The chain recombines TRBV29-1 with TRBJ2-3; no firm D call. V was trimmed by 3 bases and J by 8 bases, leaving 6 bases between them. Germline loops: CDR1 SQVTM, CDR2 ANQGSEA. This CDR3 spans 10 amino acids. This CDR3 reads CSVEAPTQYF. The DNA for the CDR3 is TGCAGCGTTGAGGCCCCTACGCAGTATTTT.

The genes are TRBV7-2 and TRBJ1-3; 7 nucleotides match TRBD1. The CDR3 sequence is 15 residues long. CDR1 is SGHTA, CDR2 FQGNSA, per germline. V lost 4 bases to trimming and J lost 2 bases; unmatched junction nucleotides: 5. Here the CDR3 DNA reads TGTGCCAGCAGCTACACAGGGGCCGCTGGAAACACCATATATTTT. This gives the protein CASSYTGAAGNTIYF. The full variable domain, with the rest looked up from reference TRBV7-2 and TRBJ1-3, is GAGVSQSPSNKVTEKGKDVELRCDPISGHTALYWYRQSLGQGLEFLIYFQGNSAPDKSGLPSDRFSAERTGGSVSTLTIQRTQQEDSAVYLCASSYTGAAGNTIYFGEGSWLTVV.

The chain has TRBV10-2 and TRBJ2-7; a weak D match, TRBD2 (7 bases). Germline V gene lookup returns CDR1 WSHSY and CDR2 SAAADI. The CDR3 length is 14 residues. The ends were cut back, 1 base at V and 11 bases at J, with 18 bases in the middle. The CDR3 DNA is TGCGCCAGCAGTGAGTTTGATCGTGGGGGGGGCGAGTACTTC. This codes for CASSEFDRGGGEYF.

A word on this clone: Germline and junction disagree at one end, which may indicate a read error. The J gene is TRBJ1-2, the V gene TRBV6-6, with a weak D call TRBD1 (5 bases). Germline CDR1 is MNHNY and CDR2 is SVGAGI (reference sequence). The CDR3 loop spans 16 amino acids. The CDR3 spells CASSYSADIRFYGYPF. The CDR3 DNA reads as TGTGCCAGCAGTTACAGTGCGGACATCCGCTTCTATGGCTACCCCTTC.

The V and J genes are TRBV7-9 and TRBJ2-5; 7 nucleotides match TRBD1. The CDR3 length is 13 residues. CDR1 SEHNR and CDR2 FQNEAQ come from the germline V gene (reference sequence). V lost 5 bases and J lost 10; bases outside the gene matches: 10. The CDR3 region has the DNA TGTGCCAGCAGCAGAGGGGGCGCAGGGGGCCAGTACTTC. Amino acids: CASSRGGAGGQYF.

The V call is TRBV7-8, the J call TRBJ2-7, with D maybe TRBD2 (6 bases). The CDR3 spans 16 residues. Germline CDR1 and CDR2: SGHVS and FQNEAQ. The V and J ends lost 5 bases and 2 bases respectively, with 19 bases between them. CDR3 sequence reads: CASSDRPGLGPYEQYF. The CDR3 DNA reads TGTGCCAGCAGCGACCGACCGGGACTGGGTCCCTACGAGCAGTACTTC.

This sequence joins TRBV10-2 and TRBJ2-7; TRBD2 matches at 14 bases. The CDR3 sequence is 17 residues long. Germline V gene data show CDR1 as WSHSY and CDR2 as SAAADI. V shed 0 bases and J 5 bases; nucleotides not matched to a gene: 6. The CDR3 sequence is CASSESNMGLAGDEQYF. DNA of the CDR3: TGCGCCAGCAGTGAGTCCAATATGGGACTAGCGGGAGACGAGCAGTACTTC.

Only a few counts were recorded for this clone. The rearrangement joins TRBV27 to TRBJ1-1; 7 bases agree with TRBD1. The V segment lost 6 bases and the J segment 0 bases; nucleotides outside the gene matches: 4. The length of the CDR3 is 14 residues. Germline V CDR1 and CDR2: MNHEY, SMNVEV (reference sequence). The CDR3 DNA reads TGTGCCAGCAGCAGACAGGGAATGAACACTGAAGCTTTCTTT. Translated: CASSRQGMNTEAFF.

This chain links TRBV19 with TRBJ1-2; 8 bases line up with TRBD1. This CDR3 is built from 16 residues. After removal of 3 bases from V and 7 bases from J, the junction contained 13 bases not matched to a gene. Germline lookup yields CDR1 LNHDA and CDR2 SQIVND (reference sequence). Here the CDR3 reads CASSMVFDRGGRGYTF. DNA of the CDR3: TGTGCCAGTAGTATGGTCTTCGACAGGGGAGGGCGTGGCTACACCTTC.

This rearrangement joins TRBV27 to TRBJ1-6; D possibly corresponds to TRBD1 (6 bases). The CDR3 is 16 residues long. Germline V lookup: CDR1 MNHEY, CDR2 SMNVEV (reference sequence). Trimming removed 6 bases from V and 6 bases from J, with 18 bases in between. The CDR3 loop is CASSGLGAITNSPLHF. In DNA, the CDR3 is TGTGCCAGCAGCGGATTGGGGGCGATAACTAATTCACCCCTCCACTTT.

There are a few counts of this clone. The chain recombines TRBV5-4 with TRBJ2-1; TRBD2 matches 9 bases. V gave up 0 bases and J gave up 9 bases; unmatched junction bases: 7. Germline V lookup: CDR1 SGHNT, CDR2 YYREEE (reference sequence). The CDR3 length is 15 residues. The CDR3 reads CASSLASAGGSEQFF. The CDR3 DNA follows: TGTGCCAGCAGCTTGGCCTCCGCGGGGGGGTCTGAGCAGTTCTTC.

This sequence joins TRBV28 and TRBJ1-2, with D perhaps TRBD1 (6 bases). The V gene's germline CDR1 is MDHEN and CDR2 SYDVKM. Trimming took 7 bases from V and 8 from J, leaving 17 bases between them. The CDR3 consists of 13 residues. This CDR3 reads CASTQTGTSGYTF. CDR3 in DNA: TGTGCCAGCACCCAGACAGGTACCTCGGGCTACACCTTC.